This T cell receptor (beta chain) came from a study of shared clonotypes between healthy human individuals. CDR3 length: 13 residues. Per germline, CDR1 SNHLY and CDR2 FYNNEI. The V end lost 6 bases, the J end lost 0 bases, and 6 bases lay between the germline ends. Produced via immunoSEQ multiplex PCR; TCRdb's table is partial and in-frame only. The sample carries some 2 million clones, 85% to 95% recorded once. For this clone: Other DNA variants within this sample encode the same CDR3.

The chain carries TRBV2 and TRBJ1-5, with D hard to call. The receptor comes from a man between 18 and 35 years old in good health. The sample taken for sequencing was naive CD4+ T cells sorted from blood. The subset is: CD45RA+ positively selected. CDR3 residues: CASRTDSNQPQHF. CDR3 bases: TGTGCCAGCAGGACGGATAGCAATCAGCCCCAGCATTTT.